The present T cell receptor (beta chain) was sequenced within a study of T cell responses to AZD1222 COVID-19 vaccine. This CDR3 has 14 amino acids. V lost 10 bases to trimming and J lost 4 bases, with 19 bases between them. The V gene's germline CDR1 is MGHDK and CDR2 SYGVNS. Profiled with immunoSEQ multiplex PCR; TCRdb holds only in-frame clones, not every one. Of about 120,000 clones listed, around 93% were seen once; the top ten hold 11% to 15%. Source: peripheral blood, taken on day 0 of AZD1222 vaccination. The TCR originated in an adult in good health. The chain couples TRBV25-1 to TRBJ1-2, with unresolved D. CDR3 region: CATTIGDASYGYTF. Written as DNA, the CDR3 is TGTGCCACGACCATCGGAGACGCTTCCTATGGCTACACCTTC.